The T cell receptor beta chain under discussion was sequenced for a study of blood T cell repertoires in COVID-19. In the authors' methods: The authors estimated nucleated cell counts from reference gene primer amplification. Only in-frame clones appear in the TCRdb table, and some are missing; sequencing was by immunoSEQ multiplex PCR. From that table come the V and J calls and clone size; the DNA was used to work out D and trimming. Among approximately 50,000 clones listed, around nine tenths were seen once. Trimming at V came to 5 bases and at J to 7 bases, leaving 7 bases not matched to a gene. The germline gives CDR1 MNHEY, CDR2 SVGAGI. The CDR3 extends over 14 amino acids.

The clonotype comes from a man older than 75 with active or convalescent COVID-19. The V gene is TRBV6-5, the J gene TRBJ2-1, with 8 bases matching TRBD2. Sequenced input: peripheral blood. CDR3 in amino acids: CASSRAGVWNEQFF. The CDR3 DNA sequence: TGTGCCAGCAGTAGAGCGGGAGTATGGAATGAGCAGTTCTTC.